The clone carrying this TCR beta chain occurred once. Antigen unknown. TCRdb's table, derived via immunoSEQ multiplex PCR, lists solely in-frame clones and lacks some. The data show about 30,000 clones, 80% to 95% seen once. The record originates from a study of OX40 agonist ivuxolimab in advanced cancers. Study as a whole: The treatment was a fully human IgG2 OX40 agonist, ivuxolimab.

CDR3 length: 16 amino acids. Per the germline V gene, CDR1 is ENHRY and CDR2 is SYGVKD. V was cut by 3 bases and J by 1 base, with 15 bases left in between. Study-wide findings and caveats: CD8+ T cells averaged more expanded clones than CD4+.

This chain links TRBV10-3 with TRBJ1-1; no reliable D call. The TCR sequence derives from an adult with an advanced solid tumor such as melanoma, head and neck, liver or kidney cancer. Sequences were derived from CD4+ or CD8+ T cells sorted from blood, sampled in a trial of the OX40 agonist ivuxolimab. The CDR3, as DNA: TGTGCCATCAGTGATTTTAGGGAAGGTGGGAACACTGAAGCTTTCTTT. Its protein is CAISDFREGGNTEAFF.